This entry describes one TCR beta chain. The source of the sample is a study of technical replicates of blood from several donors. There are 15 residues in the CDR3. V lost 8 bases, J lost 8 bases, and 21 bases lay in between. CDR1 is SGHAT and CDR2 is FQNNGV in the germline V gene. Repertoires were generated with immunoSEQ multiplex PCR, while TCRdb's copy carries only in-frame clones and drops some. The sample consists of around 13,000 clones, roughly 85% of them appearing once. The TCR originated in a human donor in good health. Sequenced sample: PBMCs. This chain uses TRBV11-2 with TRBJ1-4, with a weak D call TRBD1 (5 bases). The CDR3 here is CASGGGSAAGEKLFF. CDR3 nucleotide sequence: TGTGCCAGCGGGGGAGGTTCGGCGGCGGGAGAAAAACTGTTTTTT.